Below, 32 T cell receptor beta chains from the same sample are listed, as sequenced in a study of T cell responses to AZD1222 COVID-19 vaccine. Data came from immunoSEQ multiplex PCR; TCRdb stores just in-frame clones and leaves some out. The sample carries about 150,000 clones, over 85% recorded once. Sequences were derived from peripheral blood, sampled on day 0 of AZD1222 vaccination. The receptor source for this set is an adult in good health.

The chain is built from TRBV30 and TRBJ1-1; D gene unclear. Germline V gives CDR1 GTSNPN, CDR2 SVGIG (reference sequence). The CDR3 covers 13 residues. Trimming took off 1 base at V and 0 bases at J, with 6 bases between the two ends. The CDR3 loop is CAWSGEMNTEAFF. CDR3 sequence (DNA): TGTGCCTGGAGTGGGGAAATGAACACTGAAGCTTTCTTT.

This clone appeared a single time. The chain recombines TRBV24-1 with TRBJ1-2; TRBD1 might be the D (5 bases). Trimming cost V 3 bases and J 8 bases, with 15 bases left between them. CDR3 length equals 14 residues. Germline V gene data show CDR1 as KGHDR and CDR2 as SFDVKD. The CDR3 DNA sequence: TGTGCCACCAGTGATCCCGGGACCCCAGACGGCTACACCTTC. The encoded protein is CATSDPGTPDGYTF.

The rearrangement links TRBV4-2 to TRBJ1-2, with 7 bases fitting TRBD1. Germline V gene lookup returns CDR1 LGHNA and CDR2 YNFKEQ. CDR3 length: 15 amino acids. The trim removed 1 base at V and 3 bases at J, leaving 5 bases unmatched. The CDR3 sequence is CASSQGPGGDYGYTF. The CDR3 DNA sequence: TGTGCCAGCAGCCAAGGGCCAGGGGGGGACTATGGCTACACCTTC.

V gene TRBV5-1 combines with J gene TRBJ2-7; TRBD1 matches at 8 bases. There are 12 residues in the CDR3. V gave up 4 bases and J gave up 6 bases; unmatched junction bases: 3. The germline V gene encodes CDR1 SGHRS and CDR2 YFSETQ. The CDR3 loop is CASSKQGGEQYF. The CDR3 nucleotides are TGCGCCAGCAGCAAACAGGGGGGCGAGCAGTACTTC.

V and J are TRBV19 and TRBJ2-3, with no clear D. Trimming took 1 base from V and 2 from J, leaving 10 bases between them. The CDR3 is 15 residues long. Per germline, CDR1 LNHDA and CDR2 SQIVND (reference sequence). CDR3 nucleotides: TGTGCCAGTAGTATAGCCCCAGCAGACACAGATACGCAGTATTTT. The encoded protein is CASSIAPADTDTQYF.

V and J are TRBV30 and TRBJ2-3, with D possibly TRBD2 on 5 matching bases. Germline CDR1 reads GTSNPN; CDR2 reads SVGIG (reference sequence). V was shortened by 3 bases and J by 2 bases, with 12 bases between the two germline ends. The CDR3 is 14 residues long. The CDR3 DNA is TGTGCCTGGAGGTGGTCTAGCAACACAGATACGCAGTATTTT. Amino acids: CAWRWSSNTDTQYF.

This chain joins TRBV28 and TRBJ1-5, with 9 positions matching TRBD1. Trimming removed 8 bases from V and 7 bases from J; junction bases left unmatched: 15. Germline CDR1 MDHEN, CDR2 SYDVKM. The CDR3 has 16 residues. Here the CDR3 reads CASFNRGRGFGQPQHF. CDR3 coding DNA: TGTGCCAGCTTCAACAGGGGGCGAGGGTTCGGCCAGCCCCAGCATTTT.

The chain carries TRBV5-1 and TRBJ2-3; TRBD2 agrees at 11 bases. Germline-derived CDR1 and CDR2 are SGHRS and YFSETQ. Trimming took 4 bases from V and 2 from J; bases not matched to a gene: 15. The CDR3 sequence is 19 residues long. CDR3 DNA: TGCGCCAGCAGCGAACTAGCGGGAGTCGACTGGGGGGTCACAGATACGCAGTATTTT. This encodes CASSELAGVDWGVTDTQYF.

This rearrangement joins TRBV2 to TRBJ2-1; D unclear. The V gene's germline CDR1 is SNHLY and CDR2 FYNNEI. V lost 7 bases, J lost 5 bases, and 9 bases lay in between. This CDR3 region has 12 residues. The CDR3 spells CASTPGNNEQFF. CDR3 DNA sequence: TGTGCCAGCACTCCAGGAAACAATGAGCAGTTCTTC. The whole variable domain, filled in from reference TRBV2 and TRBJ2-1, reads EPEVTQTPSHQVTQMGQEVILRCVPISNHLYFYWYRQILGQKVEFLVSFYNNEISEKSEIFDDQFSVERPDGSNFTLKIRSTKLEDSAMYFCASTPGNNEQFFGPGTRLTVL.

The V gene is TRBV7-9, the J gene TRBJ1-2, with D maybe TRBD1 (5 bases). This CDR3 comprises 13 residues. Trimming took 5 bases from V and 4 from J, leaving 11 bases between them. Germline CDR1 is SEHNR and CDR2 is FQNEAQ (reference sequence). This CDR3 is CASSPGQFYGYTF. CDR3 sequence (DNA): TGTGCCAGCAGCCCGGGGCAGTTCTATGGCTACACCTTC.

This sequence joins TRBV19 and TRBJ1-6, with TRBD1 matching over 8 bases. This CDR3 region has 15 residues. Germline V gene lookup returns CDR1 LNHDA and CDR2 SQIVND (reference sequence). Unmatched junction bases numbered 10, after V lost 6 bases and J lost 9 bases. The CDR3 loop is CASSLMTGVGSPLHF. The DNA for the CDR3 is TGTGCCAGTAGCCTTATGACAGGGGTTGGTTCACCCCTCCACTTT.

This chain uses TRBV28 with TRBJ2-2, with D hard to call. V lost 8 bases, J lost 0 bases, and 7 bases lay in between. Germline V CDR1 and CDR2: MDHEN, SYDVKM. The CDR3 contains 13 residues. The CDR3 DNA sequence: TGTGCCAGCGTGTCCCCGAACACCGGGGAGCTGTTTTTT. As protein: CASVSPNTGELFF.

The chain links TRBV12-3 or TRBV12-4 to TRBJ2-5, with a possible D match to TRBD1 (7 bases). Deletions cut 3 bases from V and 10 bases from J, with 15 bases between. This CDR3 contains 13 residues. DNA for the CDR3: TGTGCCAGCAGTTTCAACAGGGGCGGGATCCAGTACTTC. It translates to CASSFNRGGIQYF.

This clone occurred once. The chain uses TRBV29-1 and TRBJ1-2; D possibly corresponds to TRBD1 (6 bases). CDR1 SQVTM and CDR2 ANQGSEA come from the germline V gene. V lost 4 bases and J lost 6, with 15 bases in between. The CDR3 has 13 residues. In DNA form, the CDR3 reads TGCAGCGTTGTCCGGGGGGCGGGAAATGGCTACACCTTC. It specifies CSVVRGAGNGYTF.

The J gene is TRBJ1-5, the V gene TRBV18; no firm D call. This CDR3 has 14 residues. Trimming took 3 bases from V and 1 from J, leaving 7 bases between them. Germline V gene sequence: CDR1 KGHSH, CDR2 LQKENI. This CDR3 is CASSPQESNQPQHF. DNA of the CDR3: TGTGCCAGCTCACCGCAGGAGAGCAATCAGCCCCAGCATTTT.

The chain joins TRBV20-1 to TRBJ1-5; 7 nucleotides match TRBD1. After removal of 3 bases from V and 7 bases from J, the junction contained 9 bases not matched to a gene. Germline V CDR1 and CDR2: DFQATT, SNEGSKA (reference sequence). This CDR3 contains 14 residues. CDR3 sequence (DNA): TGCAGTGCTAGTCCCGGGACAGCAAACCAGCCCCAGCATTTT. It is translated as CSASPGTANQPQHF.

The genes are TRBV28 and TRBJ1-5; D gene ambiguous. Deletions cut 3 bases from V and 5 bases from J, with 14 bases between. This CDR3 has 15 residues. Germline CDR1 and CDR2: MDHEN and SYDVKM. The CDR3 reads CASSLPRRVYQPQHF. DNA of the CDR3: TGTGCCAGCAGTTTGCCTCGGAGAGTTTATCAGCCCCAGCATTTT.

The V and J genes are TRBV11-1 and TRBJ2-1, with D maybe TRBD2 (6 bases). V lost 3 bases, J lost 2 bases, and 14 bases lay in between. CDR3 length: 16 amino acids. Germline lookup yields CDR1 SGHAT and CDR2 FQDESV (reference sequence). The CDR3 loop is CASSLRREVPYNEQFF. CDR3 nucleotides: TGTGCCAGCAGCTTGAGAAGGGAGGTACCCTACAATGAGCAGTTCTTC.

The chain has TRBV24-1 and TRBJ2-1, with TRBD1 as a possible D gene (5 bases). Trimming shortened V by 4 bases and J by 8 bases, and 23 bases separated the two germline ends. This CDR3 contains 17 residues. CDR1 is KGHDR and CDR2 is SFDVKD in the germline V gene. The CDR3, as DNA: TGTGCCACCAGTGACTCTACAGGTAAGGAGAGGTATCATGAGCAGTTCTTC. Its protein product is CATSDSTGKERYHEQFF.

CDR3 bases: TGTGCCAGCAGCCCCGGGCGGTCCTCCTACGAGCAGTACTTC. Protein sequence: CASSPGRSSYEQYF. V and J are TRBV9 and TRBJ2-7; D is undetermined. This CDR3 contains 14 residues. CDR1 is SGDLS, CDR2 YYNGEE, per germline. Between the trimmed V and J ends, which lost 4 bases and 0 bases, there was a span of 11 bases.

The chain combines TRBV5-1 with TRBJ2-5, with a weak D call TRBD2 (6 bases). CDR1 is SGHRS and CDR2 is YFSETQ in the germline V gene. V was clipped by 0 bases and J by 5 bases, with 8 bases between them. CDR3 length equals 13 residues. The CDR3 is CASSLEGRETQYF. As DNA, the CDR3 is TGCGCCAGCAGCTTGGAGGGGAGGGAGACCCAGTACTTC.

The chain couples TRBV27 to TRBJ1-4; a possible D gene is TRBD1 (6 bases). CDR3 length equals 12 residues. V was shortened by 7 bases and J by 7 bases, with 10 bases between the two germline ends. Germline lookup yields CDR1 MNHEY and CDR2 SMNVEV (reference sequence). The CDR3 nucleotides are TGTGCCAGCATGGGGGGCGGTGAAAAACTGTTTTTT. Translating it yields CASMGGGEKLFF.

This clone was counted once. The V and J genes are TRBV18 and TRBJ1-4; no reliable D call. This CDR3 is 16 amino acids long. Germline assignment: CDR1 KGHSH and CDR2 LQKENI. Trimming removed 2 bases from V and 2 bases from J, with 12 bases in between. CDR3 region: CASSPYSSRTNEKLFF. Here the CDR3 DNA reads TGTGCCAGCTCACCATATTCTTCGAGGACTAATGAAAAACTGTTTTTT.

The CDR3 region is CASSHNRDRGLGQPQHF. As DNA, the CDR3 is TGCGCCAGCAGCCACAACCGGGACAGGGGTTTAGGTCAGCCCCAGCATTTT. The chain carries TRBV4-1 and TRBJ1-5, with 10 bases fitting TRBD1. V lost 3 bases, J lost 6 bases, and 11 bases stayed unmatched. CDR3 size: 17 residues. CDR1 is MGHRA and CDR2 is YSYEKL in the germline V gene.

The CDR3 bases are TGTGCCAGCAGTGATAACAGGGTGGCCAATCAGCCCCAGCATTTT. This gives the protein CASSDNRVANQPQHF. The chain employs TRBV2 and TRBJ1-5, with D possibly TRBD1 on 6 matching bases. The V gene lost 3 bases and the J gene lost 3 bases, with 12 bases spanning the gap. The germline V gene has CDR1 SNHLY and CDR2 FYNNEI. The CDR3 is made up of 15 amino acids.

This sequence joins TRBV3-1 (or the pseudogene TRBV3-2) and TRBJ1-2; no clear D gene. The CDR3 runs to 15 residues. CDR1 is LGHDT, CDR2 YNNKEL, per germline (reference sequence). Trimming pared 4 bases from V and 6 bases from J, leaving 18 bases between. The CDR3 nucleotides read TGTGCCAGCAGCCCTACGGACGGTCGAGGTCATGGCTACACCTTC. This codes for CASSPTDGRGHGYTF.

This clone was seen a few times. The chain has TRBV2 and TRBJ1-1, with D possibly TRBD1 on 6 matching bases. Deletions cut 7 bases from V and 1 base from J, with 10 bases between. Germline CDR1 and CDR2: SNHLY and FYNNEI. CDR3 length: 13 amino acids. CDR3 DNA sequence: TGTGCCAGCAAAAGGACAGAGAACACTGAAGCTTTCTTT. Protein sequence: CASKRTENTEAFF.

This chain joins TRBV12-3 or TRBV12-4 and TRBJ1-2; D is undetermined. The V end was cut by 6 bases, the J end by 8 bases, with 13 bases between. This CDR3 spans 12 amino acids. CDR3 sequence: CASSLGLRGYTF. CDR3 sequence (DNA): TGTGCCAGCAGCCTCGGGTTAAGGGGCTACACCTTC.

The chain combines TRBV3-1 (or the pseudogene TRBV3-2) with TRBJ1-6; D is uncertain. V lost 3 bases to trimming and J lost 2 bases, with 11 bases between them. Germline CDR1 and CDR2: LGHDT and YNNKEL (reference sequence). The CDR3 has 16 amino acids. This CDR3 reads CASSHSRRPYNSPLHF. CDR3 sequence (DNA): TGTGCCAGCAGCCACTCCCGAAGGCCCTATAATTCACCCCTCCACTTT.

The chain combines TRBV7-2 with TRBJ2-7; D is ambiguous. This CDR3 is 12 amino acids long. The germline gives CDR1 SGHTA, CDR2 FQGNSA. The ends were cut back, 3 bases at V and 3 bases at J, with 6 bases in the middle. The CDR3 DNA is TGTGCCAGCAGCTTCCGAAACTACGAGCAGTACTTC. As protein: CASSFRNYEQYF.

J is TRBJ1-3 and V is TRBV9; 8 bases are a match to TRBD1. V lost 3 bases, J lost 0 bases, and 2 bases stayed unmatched. The CDR3 is 15 residues long. Germline loops: CDR1 SGDLS, CDR2 YYNGEE. CDR3 in amino acids: CASSAGTGSGNTIYF. The CDR3 DNA is TGTGCCAGCAGCGCGGGGACAGGCTCTGGAAACACCATATATTTT.

The chain is built from TRBV3-1 (or the pseudogene TRBV3-2) and TRBJ2-3, with D unclear. V shed 0 bases and J shed 7 bases, with 8 bases lying between them. Per germline, CDR1 LGHDT and CDR2 YNNKEL (reference sequence). The CDR3 totals 13 residues. The CDR3 DNA is TGTGCCAGCAGCCAAGAGACGCTTTATACGCAGTATTTT. Amino acid sequence: CASSQETLYTQYF.